This record looks at one T cell receptor beta chain sequence and its context. Its matching antigen is unknown. In the PCR, 60 Vbeta and 13 Jbeta primers were used. The data were produced by immunoSEQ multiplex PCR, yet TCRdb's version contains in-frame clones alone and is incomplete. Found here are about 40,000 clones; the top ten clones hold 8.9%. CDR1 is MGHRA and CDR2 is YSYEKL in the germline V gene. The CDR3 has 14 residues. The V and J ends lost 0 bases and 8 bases respectively, with 11 bases between them. The data stem from a study of cytomegalovirus exposure and HLA in healthy donors. Overall study findings and caveats: Cytomegalovirus status was reportedly diagnosed by the classifier with high sensitivity and specificity. The study assumed roughly uniform donor sequencing depth for presence/absence analyses.

The V call is TRBV4-1, the J call TRBJ2-1; maybe TRBD2 (6 bases). This TCR derives from a man aged 40-49 years in good health and CMV-seropositive. Source material: PBMCs. The CDR3 here is CASSQESGVYEQFF. CDR3 nucleotide sequence: TGCGCCAGCAGCCAAGAGTCGGGAGTGTATGAGCAGTTCTTC.